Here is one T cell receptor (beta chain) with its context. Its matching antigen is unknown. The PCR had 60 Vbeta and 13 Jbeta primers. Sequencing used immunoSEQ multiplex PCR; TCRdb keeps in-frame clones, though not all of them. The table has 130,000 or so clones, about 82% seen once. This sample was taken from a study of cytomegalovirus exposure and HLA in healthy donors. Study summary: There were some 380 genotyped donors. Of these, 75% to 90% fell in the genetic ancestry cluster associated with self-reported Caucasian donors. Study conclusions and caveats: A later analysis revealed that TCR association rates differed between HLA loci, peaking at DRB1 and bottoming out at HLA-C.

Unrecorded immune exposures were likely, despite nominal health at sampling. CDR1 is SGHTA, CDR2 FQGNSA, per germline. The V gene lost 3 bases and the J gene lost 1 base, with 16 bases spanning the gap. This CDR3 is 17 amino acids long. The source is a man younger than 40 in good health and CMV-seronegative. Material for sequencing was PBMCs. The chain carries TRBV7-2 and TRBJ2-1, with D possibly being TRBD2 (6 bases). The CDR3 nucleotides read TGTGCCAGCAGCTTCGCGGGCCTAGCGACTTCCTACAATGAGCAGTTCTTC. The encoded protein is CASSFAGLATSYNEQFF.